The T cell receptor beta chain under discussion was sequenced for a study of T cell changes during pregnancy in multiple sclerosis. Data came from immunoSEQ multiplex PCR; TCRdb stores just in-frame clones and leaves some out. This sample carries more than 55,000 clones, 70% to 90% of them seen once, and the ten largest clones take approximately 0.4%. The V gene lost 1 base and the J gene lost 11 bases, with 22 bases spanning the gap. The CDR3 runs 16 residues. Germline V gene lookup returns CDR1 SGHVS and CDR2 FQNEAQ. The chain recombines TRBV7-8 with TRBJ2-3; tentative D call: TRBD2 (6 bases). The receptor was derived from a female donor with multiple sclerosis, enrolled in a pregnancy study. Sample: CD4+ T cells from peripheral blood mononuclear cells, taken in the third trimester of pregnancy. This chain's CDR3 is CASSLGPSAPSKGQYF. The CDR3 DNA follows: TGTGCCAGCAGCTTAGGCCCTAGCGCGCCATCTAAGGGGCAGTATTTT.